A selection of T cell receptor beta chains follows, all from one sample in a study of cytomegalovirus exposure and HLA in healthy donors. Here immunoSEQ multiplex PCR was the method, and the copy in TCRdb shows in-frame clones only, minus some. In the table there are roughly 150,000 clones, about three quarters of which are singletons. What was sequenced was PBMCs. All receptors come from a man between 18 and 35 years old in good health and CMV-seronegative. The CDR3 runs from the conserved cysteine through the conserved F or W. Each record gives: J gene, D gene, V gene, CDR3 length, clone size, CDR3 DNA, CDR3 protein. D genes are given only for firm matches. Expanded clones are given a class, and other clones once, few, many or no size at all.

j_call: TRBJ2-3; d_call: .; v_call: TRBV28; cdr3_length: 11; clone_size: .; cdr3_nt: TGTGCCAGCAGTTTACGACGGGCGCAGTATTTT; cdr3_aa: CASSLRRAQYF
j_call: TRBJ1-4; d_call: .; v_call: TRBV30; cdr3_length: 13; clone_size: few; cdr3_nt: TGTGCCTCCCCGTTGGGTACGGGTGAAAAACTGTTTTTT; cdr3_aa: CASPLGTGEKLFF
j_call: TRBJ1-6; d_call: .; v_call: TRBV5-1; cdr3_length: 16; clone_size: .; cdr3_nt: TGCGCCAGCAGCCCCGAAGTACAGATCTATAATTCACCCCTCCACTTT; cdr3_aa: CASSPEVQIYNSPLHF
j_call: TRBJ2-7; d_call: TRBD2; v_call: TRBV7-9; cdr3_length: 14; clone_size: .; cdr3_nt: TGTGCCAGCAGCGCCCCGGGGGGGGAGCGGGAGCAGTACTTC; cdr3_aa: CASSAPGGEREQYF
j_call: TRBJ2-1; d_call: .; v_call: TRBV9; cdr3_length: 16; clone_size: .; cdr3_nt: TGTGCCAGCAGCGTAGGAGGGGGTAGCGTCTACAATGAGCAGTTCTTC; cdr3_aa: CASSVGGGSVYNEQFF
j_call: TRBJ1-2; d_call: TRBD1; v_call: TRBV6-5; cdr3_length: 15; clone_size: .; cdr3_nt: TGTGCCAGCAGTTACTCCATATGGACAGGATATGGCTACACCTTC; cdr3_aa: CASSYSIWTGYGYTF
j_call: TRBJ2-7; d_call: .; v_call: TRBV5-1; cdr3_length: 12; clone_size: .; cdr3_nt: TGCGCCAGCAGCCCGACTAGGCGCGAGCAGTACTTC; cdr3_aa: CASSPTRREQYF
j_call: TRBJ1-4; d_call: TRBD1; v_call: TRBV5-1; cdr3_length: 16; clone_size: .; cdr3_nt: TGCGCCAGCAGCTTAGGACAGGTTGCAACTAATGAAAAACTGTTTTTT; cdr3_aa: CASSLGQVATNEKLFF
j_call: TRBJ1-1; d_call: TRBD1; v_call: TRBV6-5; cdr3_length: 13; clone_size: .; cdr3_nt: TGTGCCAGCAGTTACTCGGGGACAGGAGAAGCTTTCTTT; cdr3_aa: CASSYSGTGEAFF
j_call: TRBJ1-5; d_call: .; v_call: TRBV4-1; cdr3_length: 16; clone_size: .; cdr3_nt: TGCGCCAGCAGCCAAGATTTGAGGAGGATTAAGCAGCCCCAGCATTTT; cdr3_aa: CASSQDLRRIKQPQHF
j_call: TRBJ1-4; d_call: .; v_call: TRBV19; cdr3_length: 13; clone_size: .; cdr3_nt: TGTGCCAGTCGTGGCCGCAGGGCGGAAAAACTGTTTTTT; cdr3_aa: CASRGRRAEKLFF
j_call: TRBJ2-1; d_call: .; v_call: TRBV6-1; cdr3_length: 15; clone_size: .; cdr3_nt: TGTGCCAGCAGTGATCAGGGGTACGGGTACAATGAGCAGTTCTTC; cdr3_aa: CASSDQGYGYNEQFF
j_call: TRBJ2-3; d_call: .; v_call: TRBV11-2; cdr3_length: 12; clone_size: few; cdr3_nt: TGTGCCAGCAGCCCCGGTACTGATACGCAGTATTTT; cdr3_aa: CASSPGTDTQYF
j_call: TRBJ2-7; d_call: .; v_call: TRBV15; cdr3_length: 14; clone_size: .; cdr3_nt: TGTGCCACCAGCAAGCGACAGGTAACCTACGAGCAGTACTTC; cdr3_aa: CATSKRQVTYEQYF
j_call: TRBJ2-1; d_call: .; v_call: TRBV27; cdr3_length: 15; clone_size: .; cdr3_nt: TGTGCCAGCAGGGCAGGGACCCAGGGGTACAATGAGCAGTTCTTC; cdr3_aa: CASRAGTQGYNEQFF
j_call: TRBJ2-7; d_call: TRBD1; v_call: TRBV10-1; cdr3_length: 14; clone_size: .; cdr3_nt: TGCGCCAGCAGTGAGTCGGAACAGGGGAACGAGCAGTACTTC; cdr3_aa: CASSESEQGNEQYF